This TCR beta chain comes out of a study of radiotherapy plus CTLA-4 blockade in lung cancer. The overall study: There were objective responses in 18% of patients, and 31% had disease control.

Profiled with immunoSEQ multiplex PCR; TCRdb holds only in-frame clones, not every one. The repertoire consists of roughly 30,000 clones, with about four fifths occurring once and the leading ten covering 20% to 30%. Participants had chemo-refractory metastatic non-small-cell lung cancer and were treated with focal radiation plus ipilimumab CTLA-4 blockade. Study results and limitations: Early shifts in blood T cell clones, with interferon-beta, reportedly predicted response best. After radiotherapy and ipilimumab, tumor-derived clones expanded in peripheral blood.

CDR1 is MDHEN, CDR2 SYDVKM, per germline. Trimming took 5 bases from V and 5 from J; bases not matched to a gene: 5. The CDR3 sequence is 14 residues long. To note about this clone: Its antigen is undetermined.

V gene TRBV28 combines with J gene TRBJ2-5, with TRBD1 matching 10 bases. This specimen consisted of peripheral blood, obtained from a patient treated with radiotherapy plus ipilimumab. This receptor was taken from a human donor with non-small cell lung cancer that progressed on radiotherapy plus ipilimumab. CDR3 loop: CASSPGGQGETQYF. The CDR3 coding sequence is TGTGCCAGCAGTCCCGGGGGACAGGGGGAGACCCAGTACTTC.